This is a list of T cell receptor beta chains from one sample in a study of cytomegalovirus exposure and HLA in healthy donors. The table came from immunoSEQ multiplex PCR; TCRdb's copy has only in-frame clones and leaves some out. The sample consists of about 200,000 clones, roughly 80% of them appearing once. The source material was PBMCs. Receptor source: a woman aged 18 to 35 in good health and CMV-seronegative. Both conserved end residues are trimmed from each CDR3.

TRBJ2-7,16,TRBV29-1,SVIGDRGLPYSSYEQY
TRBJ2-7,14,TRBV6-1,ASSEVGERTSYEQY
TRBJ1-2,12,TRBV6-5,ASKPPRSSYGYT
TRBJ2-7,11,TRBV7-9,ASSLDGSYEQY
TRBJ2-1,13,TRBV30,ASNDSPRENNEQF
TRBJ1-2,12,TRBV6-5,ASRGWRANYGYT
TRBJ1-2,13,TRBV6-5,ASGRDGRPADGYT
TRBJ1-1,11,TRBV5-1,ASSLVWGTEAF
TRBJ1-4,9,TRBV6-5,ASRKNEKLF
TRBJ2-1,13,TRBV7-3,ASSLRQGRINEQF
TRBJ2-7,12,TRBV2,ASRVVVSSDEQY
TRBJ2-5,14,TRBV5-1,ASSHKGLADGETQY
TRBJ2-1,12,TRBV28,ASRILAGVNEQF
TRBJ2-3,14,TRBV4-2,ASSPKGTSGPDTQY
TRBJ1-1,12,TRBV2,ARNIVSVDAEAF
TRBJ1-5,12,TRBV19,ATWGQYSNQPQH
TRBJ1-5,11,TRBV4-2,ASRRSRNQPQH
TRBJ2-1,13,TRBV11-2,ASSFGLAGGREQF
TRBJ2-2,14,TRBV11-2,ASSSLLAGGPGELF
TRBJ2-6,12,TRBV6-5,ASSRGFGANVLT
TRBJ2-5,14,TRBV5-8,ASSPGTGGRQETQY
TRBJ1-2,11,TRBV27,ATGLRTARVYT
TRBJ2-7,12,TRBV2,ASRIQIGVVEQY
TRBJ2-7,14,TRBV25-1,ASSESGWVGPYEQY
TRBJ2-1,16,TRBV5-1,ASSFPGLAGSSYNEQF
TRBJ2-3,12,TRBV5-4,ASSADRWEDTQY
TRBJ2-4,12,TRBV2,ASKVSEAKNIQY
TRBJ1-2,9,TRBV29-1,SVEGSYGYT
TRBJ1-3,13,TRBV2,ASSEQGGAGNTIY
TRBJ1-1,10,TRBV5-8,ASSRGQPEAF
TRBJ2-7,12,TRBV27,ASSLRWRTYEQY
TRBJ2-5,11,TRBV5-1,ASSSIAQETQY
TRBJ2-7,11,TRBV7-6,ASSSLGGNEQY
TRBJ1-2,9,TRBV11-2,ASSEGRGYT
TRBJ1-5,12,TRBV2,ASSGAGSNQPQH
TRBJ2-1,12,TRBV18,ASSPKHLYNEQF
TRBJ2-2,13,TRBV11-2,ASRYGTANTGELF
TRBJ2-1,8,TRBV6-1,ASWFGEQF
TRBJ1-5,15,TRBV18,ASSPPYGRGRNQPQH
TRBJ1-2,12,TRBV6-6,ASRTAVTNYGYT
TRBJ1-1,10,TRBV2,AGGGIRTEAF
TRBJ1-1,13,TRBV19,ASSIPTGLGTEAF
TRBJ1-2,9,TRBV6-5,ASSKTDGYT
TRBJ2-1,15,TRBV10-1,ASSESVGRLLYNEQF
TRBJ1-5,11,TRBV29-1,SVVRGYGQPQH
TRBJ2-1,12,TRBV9,ASSVGTGPNEQF
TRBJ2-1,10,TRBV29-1,SVDNGAHEQF
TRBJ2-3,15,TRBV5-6,ASSLITTSGRSNTQY
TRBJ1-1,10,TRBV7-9,ASSTMNTEAF